This TCR beta chain was captured in a study of shared clonotypes between healthy human individuals. Clones were read by immunoSEQ multiplex PCR, and TCRdb kept only the in-frame ones, dropping some. The table has approximately 2.1 million clones, 85% to 95% seen once. The CDR3 extends over 17 amino acids. Looked up from germline, CDR1 is SGHTA and CDR2 is FQGNSA. V shed 3 bases and J 2 bases; nucleotides not matched to a gene: 6. Sample: naive CD4+ T cells from PBMCs. Regarding subset: CD45RA+ positively selected. J is TRBJ2-3 and V is TRBV7-2; 12 bases agree with TRBD2. The receptor comes from a man younger than 30 in good health. Some clones in this sample may be carry-over from other donors' samples. For the CDR3, the DNA is TGTGCCAGCAGCTTTCCTGGGACTAGCGGGCACACAGATACGCAGTATTTT. This gives the protein CASSFPGTSGHTDTQYF.